This record looks at one T cell receptor (beta chain) sequence and its context. Antigen: not known. These data are taken from a study of T cell repertoires in cytomegalovirus infection. Study information: From public TCR beta signatures came an indication of both CMV infection and matching HLA type. Regarding the study as a whole: CMV-specific TCR beta clonotypes restricted by HLA-C dominated the ex vivo response.

Each CDR3 protein is one row after TCRdb ran MiXCR on the reads. The data contain 550,000 to 850,000 distinct CDR3 sequences, around 31% of them seen just once; the ten biggest clones take up roughly 18%. Germline V gene lookup returns CDR1 MGHDK and CDR2 SYGVNS. The ends were cut back, 1 base at V and 1 base at J, with 7 bases in the middle. This CDR3 region has 14 residues. This clonotype originated in a human donor in good health (CMV status not recorded). Some clones in this sample may be carry-over from other donors' samples. J is TRBJ1-1 and V is TRBV25-1; no clear D gene. Sequencing used cultured PBMCs, obtained from culture after CMV antigen stimulation. CDR3 protein: CASSESGKNTEAFF. Here the CDR3 DNA reads TGTGCCAGCAGTGAATCCGGTAAGAACACTGAAGCTTTCTTT.